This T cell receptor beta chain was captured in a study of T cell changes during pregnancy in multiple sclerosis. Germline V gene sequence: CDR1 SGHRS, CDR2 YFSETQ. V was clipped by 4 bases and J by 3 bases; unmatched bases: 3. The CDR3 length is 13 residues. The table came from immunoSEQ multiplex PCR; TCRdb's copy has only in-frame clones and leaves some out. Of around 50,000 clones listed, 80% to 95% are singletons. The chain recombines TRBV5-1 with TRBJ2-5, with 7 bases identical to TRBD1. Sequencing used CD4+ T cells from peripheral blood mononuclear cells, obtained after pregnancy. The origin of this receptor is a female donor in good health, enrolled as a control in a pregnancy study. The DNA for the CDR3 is TGCGCCAGCAGCAGAACAGGGGAAGAGACCCAGTACTTC. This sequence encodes CASSRTGEETQYF.